The rows below give T cell receptor beta chains drawn from one sample of a study of blood T cell repertoires in COVID-19. Some clones are missing from TCRdb's copy, which holds only in-frame ones; the method was immunoSEQ multiplex PCR. The profile covers 150,000 or so clones, with approximately 79% appearing a single time and 2.5% to 3% taken by the ten largest. The sequencing input was PBMCs or T cells enriched from blood (not recorded which). The receptor set was obtained from a woman between 45 and 65 years old who had recovered from COVID-19. Each CDR3 is given with its conserved first and last residue. The D gene is left open where the match is weak. Part of the rows lack a size; the others show once, few, many or a class for expanded clones.

cdr3_aa | cdr3_nt | v_call | d_call | j_call | clone_size
CASSYGTGDYNEQFF | TGTGCCAGCAGCTACGGGACAGGGGACTACAATGAGCAGTTCTTC | TRBV5-4 | TRBD1 | TRBJ2-1 | .
CASSVSSGTGGRYEQYF | TGTGCCAGCAGCGTTAGCTCAGGGACAGGGGGCCGCTACGAGCAGTACTTC | TRBV9 | TRBD1 | TRBJ2-7 | .
CASSRGGFSGANVLTF | TGTGCCAGTAGTCGGGGGGGGTTCTCTGGGGCCAACGTCCTGACTTTC | TRBV19 | TRBD2 | TRBJ2-6 | few
CASSPGGGNQPQHF | TGCGCCAGCAGTCCCGGAGGGGGCAACCAGCCCCAGCATTTT | TRBV10-1 | TRBD1 | TRBJ1-5 | .
CASRRDALGGEQFF | TGTGCCAGTAGACGGGACGCCTTAGGGGGTGAGCAGTTCTTC | TRBV19 | . | TRBJ2-1 | .
CASSLDGANEKLFF | TGTGCCAGCAGCCTGGACGGGGCTAATGAAAAACTGTTTTTT | TRBV5-8 | . | TRBJ1-4 | few
CSASGGEKLFF | TGCAGTGCATCGGGGGGTGAAAAACTGTTTTTT | TRBV20-1 | . | TRBJ1-4 | .
CASSEYGVKGQSLYGYTF | TGTGCCAGCAGTGAATATGGGGTTAAGGGACAGTCTCTCTATGGCTACACCTTC | TRBV25-1 | TRBD1 | TRBJ1-2 | .
CASSLTQGENTQYF | TGTGCCAGCAGCTTAACACAGGGGGAAAATACGCAGTATTTT | TRBV7-9 | TRBD1 | TRBJ2-3 | .
CASLEGNTEAFF | TGTGCCAGCCTTGAGGGGAACACTGAAGCTTTCTTT | TRBV28 | . | TRBJ1-1 | .